A single sample gave rise to the 14 T cell receptor beta chains below, sequenced in a study of T cell responses to AZD1222 COVID-19 vaccine. Measured with immunoSEQ multiplex PCR; TCRdb has only the in-frame clones, and not every one. Altogether roughly 98,000 clones are present, around 90% being singletons, with the ten largest covering about 12%. The sample was peripheral blood, taken on day 0 of AZD1222 vaccination. All receptors come from an adult in good health.

The CDR3 reads CASSLQVQIGTEAFF. CDR3 DNA: TGTGCCAGTAGTCTCCAAGTGCAAATTGGGACTGAAGCTTTCTTT. The chain is built from TRBV19 and TRBJ1-1; no clear D. This CDR3 has 15 residues. The V end lost 5 bases, the J end lost 5 bases, and 18 bases lay between the germline ends. Germline V gene sequence: CDR1 LNHDA, CDR2 SQIVND (reference sequence).

CDR3 residues: CASRVTGVTGELFF. CDR3 in DNA: TGTGCCAGCAGGGTTACAGGGGTCACCGGGGAGCTGTTTTTT. The V gene is TRBV7-3, the J gene TRBJ2-2; TRBD1 agrees at 7 bases. Trimming cost V 6 bases and J 4 bases; bases outside gene matches: 5. This CDR3 has 14 amino acids. CDR1 is SGHTA, CDR2 FQGTGA, per germline.

V gene TRBV19 combines with J gene TRBJ2-5, with a tentative D call TRBD1 (6 bases). V was shortened by 8 bases and J by 5 bases, with 15 bases between the two germline ends. Germline V gene lookup returns CDR1 LNHDA and CDR2 SQIVND (reference sequence). This CDR3 spans 13 amino acids. CDR3 bases: TGTGCCAGTCAGGGGCACGTTCTCGAGACCCAGTACTTC. As protein: CASQGHVLETQYF.

The rearrangement links TRBV5-1 to TRBJ1-2; D is unclear. Germline CDR1 reads SGHRS; CDR2 reads YFSETQ. V gave up 1 base and J gave up 6 bases, with 19 bases separating them. This CDR3 has 16 amino acids. In DNA, the CDR3 is TGCGCCAGCAGCTTGAGGCCGGGCGGCATTACAAATGGCTACACCTTC. Translated, it gives CASSLRPGGITNGYTF.

This rearrangement joins TRBV30 to TRBJ1-2; 10 bases agree with TRBD1. The CDR3 has 14 amino acids. With 2 bases clipped from V and 5 bases from J, the junction kept 5 bases outside the gene matches. Germline values: CDR1 GTSNPN, CDR2 SVGIG (reference sequence). The CDR3 bases are TGTGCCTGGAGTAGACAGGGGGCAAGTTATGGCTACACCTTC. Its translation: CAWSRQGASYGYTF.

The V and J genes are TRBV29-1 and TRBJ2-3; 7 positions agree with TRBD1. V gave up 0 bases and J gave up 5 bases; unmatched junction bases: 8. This CDR3 has 15 amino acids. Germline V CDR1 and CDR2: SQVTM, ANQGSEA. This CDR3 reads CSVEDRDSQRDTQYF. CDR3 DNA: TGCAGCGTTGAAGATAGGGACAGCCAAAGAGATACGCAGTATTTT.

The chain recombines TRBV7-8 with TRBJ1-2, with a tentative D call TRBD1 (5 bases). CDR1 SGHVS and CDR2 FQNEAQ come from the germline V gene. The CDR3 is 13 amino acids. Trimming stripped 1 base from V and 7 bases from J, with 10 bases between. The CDR3 nucleotides read TGTGCCAGCAGCTTAGGGCAGGGCTCTGGCTACACCTTC. This encodes CASSLGQGSGYTF. Variable domain in full (rest from reference TRBV7-8 and TRBJ1-2): GAGVSQSPRYKVAKRGQDVALRCDPISGHVSLFWYQQALGQGPEFLTYFQNEAQLDKSGLPSDRFFAERPEGSVSTLKIQRTQQEDSAVYLCASSLGQGSGYTFGSGTRLTVV.

V is TRBV5-1 and J is TRBJ1-2, with TRBD1 identical over 7 bases. Germline V CDR1 and CDR2: SGHRS, YFSETQ. The CDR3 sequence is 14 residues long. After removal of 0 bases from V and 5 bases from J, the junction contained 4 bases not matched to a gene. CDR3 in amino acids: CASSLGQGLYGYTF. In nucleotides, the CDR3 is TGCGCCAGCAGCTTGGGACAGGGTCTGTATGGCTACACCTTC. Filled out from reference TRBV5-1 and TRBJ1-2, the complete variable domain reads KAGVTQTPRYLIKTRGQQVTLSCSPISGHRSVSWYQQTPGQGLQFLFEYFSETQRNKGNFPGRFSGRQFSNSRSEMNVSTLELGDSALYLCASSLGQGLYGYTFGSGTRLTVV.

The chain has TRBV5-1 and TRBJ2-7, with TRBD1 matching 8 bases. V gave up 4 bases and J gave up 0 bases; unmatched junction bases: 9. The germline gives CDR1 SGHRS, CDR2 YFSETQ. This CDR3 has 16 residues. CDR3 amino acids: CASSTKYRGSSYEQYF. The CDR3 nucleotides read TGCGCCAGCAGCACCAAATACAGGGGGTCCTCCTACGAGCAGTACTTC. Full variable domain (missing parts from reference TRBV5-1 and TRBJ2-7): KAGVTQTPRYLIKTRGQQVTLSCSPISGHRSVSWYQQTPGQGLQFLFEYFSETQRNKGNFPGRFSGRQFSNSRSEMNVSTLELGDSALYLCASSTKYRGSSYEQYFGPGTRLTVT.

This chain joins TRBV4-1 and TRBJ2-1; 9 nucleotides align to TRBD2. V lost 3 bases and J lost 5; bases outside the gene matches: 5. This CDR3 has 15 amino acids. CDR1 and CDR2 (germline): MGHRA, YSYEKL. CDR3 sequence (DNA): TGCGCCAGCAGCCAGCTAGCGGGGCAAAACAATGAGCAGTTCTTC. Translated, it gives CASSQLAGQNNEQFF.

The J gene is TRBJ1-5, the V gene TRBV9; 7 positions match TRBD1. CDR1 is SGDLS and CDR2 is YYNGEE in the germline V gene. CDR3 length: 14 amino acids. V lost 2 bases to trimming and J lost 3 bases; unmatched junction nucleotides: 2. CDR3 loop: CASSVTGTNQPQHF. CDR3 DNA sequence: TGTGCCAGCAGCGTGACAGGGACCAATCAGCCCCAGCATTTT.

The chain is built from TRBV5-5 and TRBJ1-1, with D tentatively TRBD1 (6 bases). V gave up 4 bases and J gave up 1 base, with 8 bases separating them. This CDR3 is 13 amino acids long. Germline-derived CDR1 and CDR2 are SGHKS and YYEKEE (reference sequence). The CDR3 coding sequence is TGTGCCAGCAGCACACAGGGGAACACTGAAGCTTTCTTT. Its protein is CASSTQGNTEAFF.

This clone appeared a single time. The chain carries TRBV19 and TRBJ1-2; D is perhaps TRBD1 (5 bases). The CDR3 runs to 13 residues. The germline gives CDR1 LNHDA, CDR2 SQIVND (reference sequence). V lost 8 bases, J lost 7 bases, and 17 bases lay in between. For the CDR3, the DNA is TGTGCCAGTGGCAATAGCGGGGGGATTGGCTACACCTTC. Translation: CASGNSGGIGYTF.

This chain connects TRBV27 to TRBJ2-5; tentatively, D is TRBD1 (5 bases). V lost 0 bases and J 3 bases, leaving 8 bases between the germline ends. CDR3 length: 14 residues. Looked up from germline, CDR1 is MNHEY and CDR2 is SMNVEV (reference sequence). This chain's CDR3 is CASSLSWGEETQYF. Here the CDR3 DNA reads TGTGCCAGCAGTTTATCGTGGGGCGAAGAGACCCAGTACTTC.